This T cell receptor (beta chain) was sequenced for a study of control samples from healthy donors and cancer patients. Assay used: immunoSEQ multiplex PCR; TCRdb lists only in-frame clones, some missing. Altogether 90,000 to 100,000 clones are present, 79% being singletons, with the ten largest covering roughly a tenth. V was shortened by 5 bases and J by 1 base, with 10 bases between the two germline ends. Germline-derived CDR1 and CDR2 are SGHNT and YENEEA. This CDR3 spans 14 amino acids. The chain recombines TRBV11-3 with TRBJ2-3; the D call may be TRBD1 or TRBD2 (5 bases each). The sequence derives from a young woman in good health. Sequencing input: blood. In nucleotides, the CDR3 is TGTGCCAGCAGCCGGGGACGTGGCACAGATACGCAGTATTTT. This encodes CASSRGRGTDTQYF.